Listed below are T cell receptor beta chains from one sample, sequenced in a study of PD-1 blockade in classical Hodgkin lymphoma. The protocol was immunoSEQ multiplex PCR, while the TCRdb copy is restricted to in-frame clones and leaves out a portion. The data hold some 60,000 clones, with around 87% observed a single time. Sequencing was performed on peripheral blood mononuclear cells (PBMCs), taken at baseline. All receptors derive from a human donor with classical Hodgkin lymphoma. Both conserved end residues are part of each CDR3. The D gene is left open where the match is weak. The size field is filled for only some rows; it gives once, few, many or a size class.

V	J	size	length	D	DNA	CDR3
TRBV5-1	TRBJ2-3	NA	16	NA	TGCGCCAGCAGCTTGTTTTCACCCCCTGGCACAGATACGCAGTATTTT	CASSLFSPPGTDTQYF
TRBV5-1	TRBJ2-5	NA	14	NA	TGCGCCAGCAGCTTAGTGGACACCCAAGAGACCCAGTACTTC	CASSLVDTQETQYF
TRBV10-2	TRBJ2-3	NA	11	NA	TGCGCCAGCACTAACACAGATACGCAGTATTTT	CASTNTDTQYF
TRBV13	TRBJ2-4	NA	14	NA	TGTGCCAGCAGCCTTAGGGGACGATTAAACATTCAGTACTTC	CASSLRGRLNIQYF
TRBV5-4	TRBJ1-2	NA	13	NA	TGTGCCAGCAGCGACACGGGACTCTATGGCTACACCTTC	CASSDTGLYGYTF
TRBV20-1	TRBJ1-1	NA	10	NA	TGCAGTGCTAGAGACGGCGGAGCTTTCTTT	CSARDGGAFF
TRBV5-1	TRBJ2-5	NA	16	TRBD2	TGCGCCAGCAGCTTCTCACTAGCGGGGGCCTCAGAGACCCAGTACTTC	CASSFSLAGASETQYF
TRBV5-6	TRBJ1-6	few	14	NA	TGTGCCAGCAGCTACCAAGGGTGGAATTCACCCCTCCACTTT	CASSYQGWNSPLHF
TRBV2	TRBJ2-5	NA	11	NA	TGTGCCAGTTCCTTTCAAGAGACCCAGTACTTC	CASSFQETQYF
TRBV6-5	TRBJ2-3	NA	15	NA	TGTGCCAGCAGTCCGCTAGGGAGTTCGGTAGATACGCAGTATTTT	CASSPLGSSVDTQYF
TRBV5-6	TRBJ2-1	NA	12	TRBD1	TGTGCCAGCAGCTGGGACAGCACCGAGCAGTTCTTC	CASSWDSTEQFF
TRBV20-1	TRBJ1-2	once	11	NA	TGCAGTGCGCCAGGACAGTTTGGCTACACCTTC	CSAPGQFGYTF
TRBV5-6	TRBJ1-5	NA	12	NA	TGTGCCAGCAGCTTGGAGAATCAGCCCCAGCATTTT	CASSLENQPQHF
TRBV7-7	TRBJ2-3	NA	16	TRBD2	TGTGCTAGCAGCCCTACACGGGGGGGGTCCACAGATACGCAGTATTTT	CASSPTRGGSTDTQYF
TRBV19	TRBJ1-3	once	15	TRBD1	TGTGCCAGTAGTCCAAAGACAGGGTCTGGAAACACCATATATTTT	CASSPKTGSGNTIYF
TRBV5-1	TRBJ1-1	NA	13	NA	TGCGCCAGCAGCTTCGGGGGAAACACTGAAGCTTTCTTT	CASSFGGNTEAFF
TRBV7-9	TRBJ2-3	NA	15	TRBD2	TGTGCCAGCAGACCACCGGGGACTAGCGGGGATACGCAGTATTTT	CASRPPGTSGDTQYF